This T cell receptor (beta chain) came from a study of radiotherapy plus CTLA-4 blockade in lung cancer. This clone was picked up one time. TCRdb's table, derived via immunoSEQ multiplex PCR, lists solely in-frame clones and lacks some. The repertoire has more than 40,000 clones, 70% to 90% of them found once; the top ten carry 6.5% to 9%. People whose metastatic non-small-cell lung cancer was chemo-refractory got focal radiation along with CTLA-4 blockade by ipilimumab. V lost 0 bases to trimming and J lost 2 bases, with 11 bases between them. The CDR3 sequence is 15 residues long. Germline-derived CDR1 and CDR2 are SGDLS and YYNGEE.

This TCR was recovered from a human donor with non-small cell lung cancer whose response to radiotherapy plus ipilimumab could not be evaluated. The specimen comprised peripheral blood, sampled from a patient treated with radiotherapy plus ipilimumab. The chain joins TRBV9 to TRBJ1-1; D is perhaps TRBD1 (5 bases). The CDR3 sequence: CASSVGQGINTEAFF. DNA for the CDR3: TGTGCCAGCAGCGTAGGCCAGGGCATTAACACTGAAGCTTTCTTT.